This T cell receptor beta chain was identified in a study of technical replicates of blood from a few donors. Only in-frame clones appear in the TCRdb table, and some are missing; sequencing was by immunoSEQ multiplex PCR. The sample includes around 81,000 clones, 90% to 97% of them seen just once. V was clipped by 4 bases and J by 2 bases, with 11 bases between them. CDR3 size: 14 residues. Germline CDR1 is LNHDA and CDR2 is SQIVND (reference sequence). This chain uses TRBV19 with TRBJ2-5; D might be TRBD1 (5 bases). Sequencing was done on a sample of T cells isolated from PBMCs. The TCR was taken from a human donor in good health. This chain's CDR3 is CASSTHRLQETQYF. The DNA of the CDR3 is TGTGCCAGTAGTACCCACAGGCTACAAGAGACCCAGTACTTC. The full variable domain, rest sourced from reference TRBV19 and TRBJ2-5, is DGGITQSPKYLFRKEGQNVTLSCEQNLNHDAMYWYRQDPGQGLRLIYYSQIVNDFQKGDIAEGYSVSREKKESFPLTVTSAQKNPTAFYLCASSTHRLQETQYFGPGTRLLVL.